A single sample is the source of the 24 T cell receptor beta chains below, sequenced in a study of pediatric ulcerative colitis (dated by TCRdb to between 2018 and 2021). During colonoscopy, one to two pinch biopsies were obtained from the rectum for research purposes. Receptor libraries were prepared by the immunoSEQ multiplex PCR assay. What TCRdb holds here is the immuneACCESS table cut down to in-frame rearrangements. Part of the clones is not present; checked against another copy, under half of the missing clones reflect an unresolved V gene, and the others are unexplained. This sample is represented by fewer than 30,000 clones; 70% to 75% of them were singletons. The ten largest clones capture roughly 7% of the sample. Sequencing was done on a sample of gut tissue. The source of these receptors is a boy aged 5-17 years with severe ulcerative colitis.

In this sample, this clone turned up once. The chain joins TRBV27 to TRBJ2-7; tentatively, D is TRBD1 (5 bases). Germline V gene lookup returns CDR1 MNHEY and CDR2 SMNVEV (reference sequence). The CDR3 spans 14 residues. Trimming shortened V by 2 bases and J by 3 bases, and 11 bases separated the two germline ends. The CDR3 bases are TGTGCCAGCAGTTTACCCAGACAGAGCTACGAGCAGTACTTC. Translation: CASSLPRQSYEQYF.

Written as DNA, the CDR3 is TGCGCCAGCAGCCAAGATCTGGGGACTGAAGCTTTCTTT. Translating it yields CASSQDLGTEAFF. The chain recombines TRBV4-3 with TRBJ1-1; D unresolved. The CDR3 runs 13 residues. Germline-derived CDR1 and CDR2 are LGHNA and YSLEER. The V end lost 0 bases, the J end lost 5 bases, and 7 bases lay between the germline ends.

The CDR3 region has the DNA TGTGCCAGCAGCTTAGCAGGGTCTAAGGGTACCGGGGAGCTGTTTTTT. As protein: CASSLAGSKGTGELFF. This chain links TRBV11-2 with TRBJ2-2; TRBD1 is a possible D gene (5 bases). This CDR3 contains 16 residues. Between the trimmed V and J ends, which lost 1 base and 5 bases, there was a span of 14 bases. The germline CDR1 and CDR2 sequences are SGHAT and FQNNGV.

This clone was counted between two and nine times. The chain carries TRBV7-9 and TRBJ1-3; no clear D. CDR1 is SEHNR, CDR2 FQNEAQ, per germline (reference sequence). The CDR3 length is 14 residues. V lost 11 bases and J 1 base, leaving 15 bases between the germline ends. Here the CDR3 reads CALDEAGSGNTIYF. For the CDR3, the DNA is TGTGCCTTGGACGAGGCGGGATCTGGAAACACCATATATTTT.

A few counts support this clone. The rearrangement uses TRBV11-1 and TRBJ2-5; 9 nucleotides align to TRBD1. CDR3 size: 15 residues. Germline assignment: CDR1 SGHAT and CDR2 FQDESV (reference sequence). The ends lost 5 bases at V and 2 bases at J; junction bases unmatched: 6. The CDR3 nucleotides read TGTGCCAGCAGCAGAGGTGACAGGGGGCAAGAGACCCAGTACTTC. It is translated as CASSRGDRGQETQYF.

V and J are TRBV7-2 and TRBJ2-1, with a weak D call TRBD2 (5 bases). The CDR3 totals 16 residues. Trimming took 1 base from V and 8 from J, leaving 18 bases between them. CDR1 SGHTA and CDR2 FQGNSA come from the germline V gene. CDR3 sequence: CASSLVVGINRYEQFF. CDR3 in DNA: TGTGCCAGCAGCTTAGTAGTCGGGATTAATCGTTATGAGCAGTTCTTC. Drawing the rest from reference TRBV7-2 and TRBJ2-1, the complete variable domain is GAGVSQSPSNKVTEKGKDVELRCDPISGHTALYWYRQSLGQGLEFLIYFQGNSAPDKSGLPSDRFSAERTGGSVSTLTIQRTQQEDSAVYLCASSLVVGINRYEQFFGPGTRLTVL.

The rearrangement links TRBV29-1 to TRBJ1-1; possibly TRBD1 for D (6 bases). Trimming stripped 6 bases from V and 1 base from J, with 15 bases between. Germline CDR1 reads SQVTM; CDR2 reads ANQGSEA. The CDR3 is 14 residues long. The CDR3 protein is CSVAPGEQNTEAFF. In DNA, the CDR3 is TGCAGCGTCGCCCCAGGGGAACAGAACACTGAAGCTTTCTTT.

The V gene is TRBV5-1, the J gene TRBJ2-5, with D perhaps matching TRBD1 or TRBD2 (6 bases each). CDR3 size: 13 residues. V dropped 8 bases and J dropped 5 bases, with 16 bases sitting between them. Germline CDR1 and CDR2: SGHRS and YFSETQ. The CDR3 here is CASGDWGRETQYF. CDR3 DNA sequence: TGCGCCAGTGGGGACTGGGGGCGGGAGACCCAGTACTTC. The full variable domain, its missing parts supplied by reference TRBV5-1 and TRBJ2-5, is KAGVTQTPRYLIKTRGQQVTLSCSPISGHRSVSWYQQTPGQGLQFLFEYFSETQRNKGNFPGRFSGRQFSNSRSEMNVSTLELGDSALYLCASGDWGRETQYFGPGTRLLVL.

The count of this clone is one. The genes are TRBV18 and TRBJ2-7, with D perhaps TRBD2 (6 bases). Germline values: CDR1 KGHSH, CDR2 LQKENI. V gave up 4 bases and J gave up 2 bases, with 18 bases separating them. This CDR3 contains 16 residues. The CDR3 spells CASSQLEGRRAYEQYF. CDR3 DNA: TGTGCCAGCTCACAACTCGAAGGGAGGAGGGCCTACGAGCAGTACTTC. Full variable domain (remainder filled in from reference TRBV18 and TRBJ2-7): NAGVMQNPRHLVRRRGQEARLRCSPMKGHSHVYWYRQLPEEGLKFMVYLQKENIIDESGMPKERFSAEFPKEGPSILRIQQVVRGDSAAYFCASSQLEGRRAYEQYFGPGTRLTVT.

This chain uses TRBV7-2 with TRBJ1-5, with D maybe TRBD1 (5 bases). The V gene lost 6 bases and the J gene lost 11 bases, with 17 bases spanning the gap. The CDR3 has 13 residues. The germline gives CDR1 SGHTA, CDR2 FQGNSA. The CDR3 coding sequence is TGTGCCAGCAGTTACGGGGCCTCTGGGTCCCAGCATTTT. Translated: CASSYGASGSQHF.

The chain carries TRBV20-1 and TRBJ2-1; 11 bases agree with TRBD1. Germline-derived CDR1 and CDR2 are DFQATT and SNEGSKA (reference sequence). CDR3 length: 11 residues. The CDR3 spells CRGTGGNEQFF. The CDR3 coding sequence is TGCAGGGGGACAGGGGGCAATGAGCAGTTCTTC.

This clone was observed a single time. The V gene is TRBV6-6, the J gene TRBJ2-7, with TRBD1 as a possible D gene (5 bases). This CDR3 has 15 amino acids. CDR1 is MNHNY and CDR2 is SVGAGI in the germline V gene (reference sequence). V lost 2 bases, J lost 1 base, and 12 bases lay in between. The CDR3 sequence: CASSYEDIRSYEQYF. The CDR3 bases are TGTGCCAGCAGTTACGAGGACATACGGTCCTACGAGCAGTACTTC.

Here the CDR3 reads CAWKVGQGYNEQFF. CDR3 coding DNA: TGTGCCTGGAAAGTCGGACAGGGCTACAATGAGCAGTTCTTC. The gene calls are TRBV30 and TRBJ2-1, with TRBD1 matching 8 bases. Germline V lookup: CDR1 GTSNPN, CDR2 SVGIG (reference sequence). The length of the CDR3 is 14 residues. Unmatched junction bases numbered 5, after V lost 4 bases and J lost 3 bases.

The chain recombines TRBV6-4 with TRBJ1-1; 8 bases are shared with TRBD1. This CDR3 spans 17 amino acids. The J segment lost 4 bases and the V segment lost 2 bases, leaving 12 bases of the junction unmatched. Germline CDR1 reads MRHNA; CDR2 reads SNTAGT. CDR3 residues: CASSDHSRTGRSTEAFF. CDR3 coding DNA: TGTGCCAGCAGTGACCATTCGAGGACAGGGCGTTCCACTGAAGCTTTCTTT.

The gene calls are TRBV27 and TRBJ1-5; 10 nucleotides match TRBD1. Germline lookup yields CDR1 MNHEY and CDR2 SMNVEV (reference sequence). This CDR3 contains 16 residues. The junction had 6 bases not matched to a gene; V was cut back by 1 base and J by 6 bases. CDR3 in amino acids: CASSLWGTGEAQPQHF. CDR3 nucleotides: TGTGCCAGCAGTTTATGGGGGACAGGGGAGGCTCAGCCCCAGCATTTT.

The V gene is TRBV25-1, the J gene TRBJ2-7; weak D call: TRBD1 (6 bases). Trimming removed 8 bases from V and 4 bases from J, with 9 bases in between. The CDR3 spans 11 residues. Germline CDR1 MGHDK, CDR2 SYGVNS. The CDR3 DNA is TGTGCCAGCGGCAGGGGTTACGAGCAGTACTTC. Translation: CASGRGYEQYF.

This clone showed up just once. The chain couples TRBV15 to TRBJ2-7; D gene ambiguous. Germline V gene lookup returns CDR1 LNHNV and CDR2 YYDKDF (reference sequence). V was shortened by 0 bases and J by 2 bases, with 5 bases between the two germline ends. The CDR3 sequence is 13 residues long. The CDR3 sequence: CATSREVTYEQYF. The CDR3 DNA sequence: TGTGCCACCAGCAGAGAAGTAACCTACGAGCAGTACTTC.

With respect to this clone: A read error may produce the germline difference seen at one junction end. V gene TRBV5-1 combines with J gene TRBJ2-1, with 7 bases that match TRBD1. The germline V gene encodes CDR1 SGHRS and CDR2 YFSETQ. This CDR3 spans 13 amino acids. The CDR3 reads CASSVDRVIDRVF. Written as DNA, the CDR3 is TGCGCCAGCAGCGTTGACAGGGTTATAGATCGGGTCTTC.

A few counts support this clone. This chain uses TRBV30 with TRBJ1-5, with D unresolved. Per germline, CDR1 GTSNPN and CDR2 SVGIG (reference sequence). The CDR3 extends over 13 amino acids. Trimming removed 1 base at V and 9 bases at J, with 13 bases between. CDR3: CAWSGQDLGPQHF. In DNA form, the CDR3 reads TGTGCCTGGAGTGGACAAGACCTAGGGCCCCAGCATTTT.

The chain employs TRBV6-1 and TRBJ2-1; no definite D call. Trimming took off 6 bases at V and 2 bases at J, with 8 bases between the two ends. The CDR3 spans 13 residues. Per germline, CDR1 MNHNS and CDR2 SASEGT. The CDR3 DNA follows: TGTGCCAGCAGAGACGACCCCTACAATGAGCAGTTCTTC. This encodes CASRDDPYNEQFF.

This chain links TRBV10-3 with TRBJ2-7; 9 bases map to TRBD1. V shed 2 bases and J 5 bases; nucleotides not matched to a gene: 7. Germline-derived CDR1 and CDR2 are ENHRY and SYGVKD. The CDR3 contains 15 residues. CDR3 loop: CAISEPPGTGHEQYF. The CDR3 DNA sequence: TGTGCCATCAGTGAGCCTCCCGGGACAGGGCACGAGCAGTACTTC.

The chain recombines TRBV6-1 with TRBJ2-3, with D maybe TRBD2 (7 bases). V dropped 4 bases and J dropped 2 bases, with 13 bases sitting between them. The V gene's germline CDR1 is MNHNS and CDR2 SASEGT. The CDR3 runs 15 residues. The CDR3: CASSAWEGDTDTQYF. The CDR3 bases are TGTGCCAGCAGTGCCTGGGAGGGGGACACAGATACGCAGTATTTT.

This clone came up a few times. The CDR3 DNA follows: TGCGCCAGCAGTGAGCCTAGCGGGGCCAACACCGGGGAGCTGTTTTTT. It encodes CASSEPSGANTGELFF. The chain couples TRBV10-2 to TRBJ2-2; TRBD2 matches at 9 bases. The V gene's germline CDR1 is WSHSY and CDR2 SAAADI. CDR3 length: 16 residues. J was trimmed by 2 bases and V by 2 bases; bases with no gene match: 3.

CDR3 sequence reads: CAISESSTIQETQYF. The CDR3 nucleotides are TGTGCCATCAGTGAGTCGAGCACGATACAAGAGACCCAGTACTTC. The chain recombines TRBV10-3 with TRBJ2-5; no firm D call. Per germline, CDR1 ENHRY and CDR2 SYGVKD. The CDR3 consists of 15 residues. Trimming took off 0 bases at V and 2 bases at J, with 10 bases between the two ends.